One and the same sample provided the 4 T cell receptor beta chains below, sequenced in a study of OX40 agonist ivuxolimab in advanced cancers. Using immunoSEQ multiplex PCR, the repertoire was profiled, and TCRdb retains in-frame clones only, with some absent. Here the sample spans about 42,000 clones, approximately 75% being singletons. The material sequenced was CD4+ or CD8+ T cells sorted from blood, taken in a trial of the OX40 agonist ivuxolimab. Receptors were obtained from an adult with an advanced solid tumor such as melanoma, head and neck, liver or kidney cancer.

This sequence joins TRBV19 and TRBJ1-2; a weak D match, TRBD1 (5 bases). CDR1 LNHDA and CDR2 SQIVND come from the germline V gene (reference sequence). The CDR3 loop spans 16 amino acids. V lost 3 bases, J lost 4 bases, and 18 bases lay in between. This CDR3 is CASSMDRARAGYGYTF. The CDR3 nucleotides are TGTGCCAGTAGTATGGACCGGGCCAGGGCGGGCTATGGCTACACCTTC.

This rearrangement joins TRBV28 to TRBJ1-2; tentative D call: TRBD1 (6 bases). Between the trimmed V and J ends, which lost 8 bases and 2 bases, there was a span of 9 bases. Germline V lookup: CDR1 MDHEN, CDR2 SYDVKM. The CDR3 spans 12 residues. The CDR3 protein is CASGTLNYGYTF. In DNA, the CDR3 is TGTGCCAGCGGGACACTAAACTATGGCTACACCTTC.

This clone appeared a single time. The CDR3 loop is CASTLTQGVTEAFF. CDR3 nucleotide sequence: TGTGCCAGCACCCTCACCCAGGGTGTCACTGAAGCTTTCTTT. This chain links TRBV7-2 with TRBJ1-1; D is possibly TRBD1 (5 bases). Germline assignment: CDR1 SGHTA and CDR2 FQGNSA. The V and J ends lost 7 bases and 4 bases respectively, with 16 bases between them. The length of the CDR3 is 14 residues.

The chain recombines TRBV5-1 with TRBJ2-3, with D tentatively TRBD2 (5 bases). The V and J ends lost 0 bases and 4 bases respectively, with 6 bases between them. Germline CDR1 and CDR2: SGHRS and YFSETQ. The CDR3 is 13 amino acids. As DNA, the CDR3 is TGCGCCAGCAGCTTGGGACTATCAGATACGCAGTATTTT. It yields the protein CASSLGLSDTQYF. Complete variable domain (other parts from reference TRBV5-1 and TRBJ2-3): KAGVTQTPRYLIKTRGQQVTLSCSPISGHRSVSWYQQTPGQGLQFLFEYFSETQRNKGNFPGRFSGRQFSNSRSEMNVSTLELGDSALYLCASSLGLSDTQYFGPGTRLTVL.